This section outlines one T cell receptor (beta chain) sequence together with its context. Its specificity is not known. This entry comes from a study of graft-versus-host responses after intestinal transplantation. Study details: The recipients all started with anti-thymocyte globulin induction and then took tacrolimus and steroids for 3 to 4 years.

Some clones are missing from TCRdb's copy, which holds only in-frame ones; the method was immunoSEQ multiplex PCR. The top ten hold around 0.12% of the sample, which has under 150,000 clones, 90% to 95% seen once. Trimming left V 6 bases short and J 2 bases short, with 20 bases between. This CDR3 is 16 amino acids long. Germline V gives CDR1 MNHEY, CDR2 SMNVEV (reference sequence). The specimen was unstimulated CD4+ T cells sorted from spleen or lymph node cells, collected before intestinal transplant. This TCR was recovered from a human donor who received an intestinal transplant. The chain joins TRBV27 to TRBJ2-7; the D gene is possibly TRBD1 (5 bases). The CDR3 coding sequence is TGTGCCAGCAGCCGACCAGGGATACAAGAACCCTACGAGCAGTACTTC. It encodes CASSRPGIQEPYEQYF.